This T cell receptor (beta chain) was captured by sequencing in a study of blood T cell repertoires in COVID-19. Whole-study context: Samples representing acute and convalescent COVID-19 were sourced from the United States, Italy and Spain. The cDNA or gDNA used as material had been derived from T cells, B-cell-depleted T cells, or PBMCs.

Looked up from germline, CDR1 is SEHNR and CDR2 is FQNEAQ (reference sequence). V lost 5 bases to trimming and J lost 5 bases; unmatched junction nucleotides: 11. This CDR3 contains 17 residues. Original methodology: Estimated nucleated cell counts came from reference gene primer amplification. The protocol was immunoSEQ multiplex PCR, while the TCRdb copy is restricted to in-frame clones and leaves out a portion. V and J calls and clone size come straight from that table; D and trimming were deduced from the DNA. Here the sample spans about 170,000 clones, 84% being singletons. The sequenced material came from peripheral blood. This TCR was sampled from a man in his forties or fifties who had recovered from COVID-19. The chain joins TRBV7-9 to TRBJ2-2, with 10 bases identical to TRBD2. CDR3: CASSRPDEGLATGELFF. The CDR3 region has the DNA TGTGCCAGCAGCCGACCCGACGAGGGACTAGCGACCGGGGAGCTGTTTTTT.